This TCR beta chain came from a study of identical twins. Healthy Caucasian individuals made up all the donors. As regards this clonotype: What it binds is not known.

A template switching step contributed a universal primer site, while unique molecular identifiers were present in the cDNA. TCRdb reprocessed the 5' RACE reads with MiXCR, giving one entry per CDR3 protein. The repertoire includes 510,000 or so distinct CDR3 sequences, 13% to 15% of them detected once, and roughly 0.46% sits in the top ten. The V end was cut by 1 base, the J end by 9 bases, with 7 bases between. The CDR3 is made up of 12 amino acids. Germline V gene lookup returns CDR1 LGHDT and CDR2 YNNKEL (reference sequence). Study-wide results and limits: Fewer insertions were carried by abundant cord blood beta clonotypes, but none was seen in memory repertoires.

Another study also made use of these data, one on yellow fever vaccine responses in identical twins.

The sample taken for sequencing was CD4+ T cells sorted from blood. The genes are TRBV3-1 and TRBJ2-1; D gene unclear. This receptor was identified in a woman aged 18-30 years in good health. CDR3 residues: CASSQVGPEQFF. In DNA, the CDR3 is TGTGCCAGCAGCCAAGTGGGCCCTGAGCAGTTCTTC.